The 9 T cell receptor beta chains below come from one sample, sequenced in a study of glioma-infiltrating T cells after dendritic cell vaccination. TCRdb's table, derived via immunoSEQ multiplex PCR, lists solely in-frame clones and lacks some. The table shows tens of thousands of clones, with roughly 87% occurring only once. The sequencing used blood, collected before dendritic cell vaccination. The receptor source for this set is a human donor with glioblastoma.

This clone was recorded a few times. The V gene is TRBV6-5, the J gene TRBJ1-3; no definite D call. The V end was cut by 6 bases, the J end by 0 bases, with 9 bases between. From germline, CDR1 is MNHEY and CDR2 SVGAGI. This CDR3 is 14 amino acids long. In DNA, the CDR3 is TGTGCCAGCAGCGTATCGGGCTCTGGAAACACCATATATTTT. Its protein is CASSVSGSGNTIYF.

V usage is TRBV1 and J usage is TRBJ2-4; the table's D call, TRBD1, has no DNA check behind it. TRBV1 represents a pseudogene. The CDR3 is 14 residues long. In DNA, the CDR3 is TGCACCAGCAGTAAGGGGTCTAACCAAAACATTCAGTACTTC. Its translation: CTSSKGSNQNIQYF.

The V gene is TRBV5-1, the J gene TRBJ2-7, with a tentative D call TRBD2 (7 bases). This CDR3 comprises 14 residues. V gave up 1 base and J gave up 3 bases, with 11 bases separating them. CDR1 is SGHRS and CDR2 is YFSETQ in the germline V gene. In DNA form, the CDR3 reads TGCGCCAGCAGCTTGTCCGGGGGGCTCTACGAGCAGTACTTC. Its protein product is CASSLSGGLYEQYF.

V gene TRBV5-1 combines with J gene TRBJ1-2; 9 bases are shared with TRBD1. V shed 4 bases, J shed 5 bases, and the junction held 12 bases outside the gene matches. The germline V gene encodes CDR1 SGHRS and CDR2 YFSETQ. The CDR3 is 16 amino acids. The CDR3: CASSPKTGTGLYGYTF. In nucleotides, the CDR3 is TGCGCCAGCAGCCCAAAGACCGGGACAGGGCTTTATGGCTACACCTTC.

This chain joins TRBV2 and TRBJ1-2; D is unclear. The CDR3 runs to 14 residues. V gave up 4 bases and J gave up 2 bases, with 11 bases separating them. Germline CDR1 SNHLY, CDR2 FYNNEI. DNA of the CDR3: TGTGCCAGCAGTGGAGAGACTGCGAACTATGGCTACACCTTC. It encodes CASSGETANYGYTF.

The chain links TRBV27 to TRBJ1-4; D is perhaps TRBD1 (6 bases). V lost 9 bases to trimming and J lost 7 bases, with 15 bases between them. The CDR3 consists of 13 residues. CDR1 is MNHEY, CDR2 SMNVEV, per germline (reference sequence). The CDR3 is CASFGGAGEKLFF. In nucleotides, the CDR3 is TGTGCCAGTTTCGGGGGGGCGGGTGAAAAACTGTTTTTT.

J is TRBJ1-2 and V is TRBV6-5, with 7 bases lining up with TRBD1. The CDR3 sequence is 12 residues long. Looked up from germline, CDR1 is MNHEY and CDR2 is SVGAGI. J lost 8 bases, V lost 5 bases, and 5 bases had no gene match. CDR3 DNA sequence: TGTGCCAGCAGTGAGGGACAGTTCGGCTACACCTTC. This codes for CASSEGQFGYTF.

This clone was picked up a small number of times. The chain links TRBV5-4 to TRBJ2-7; 10 nucleotides line up with TRBD2. The CDR3 is 14 amino acids. Losses at the gene ends were 4 bases for V and 5 bases for J; bases not matched to a gene: 6. The germline V gene encodes CDR1 SGHNT and CDR2 YYREEE (reference sequence). CDR3 DNA: TGTGCCAGCAGCCAAGGGACTAGCGTTAACGAGCAGTACGTC. Protein sequence: CASSQGTSVNEQYV.

This clone was seen just once. V gene TRBV4-1 combines with J gene TRBJ1-6; 7 positions match TRBD1. J was trimmed by 5 bases and V by 4 bases; bases with no gene match: 8. Germline-derived CDR1 and CDR2 are MGHRA and YSYEKL. This CDR3 is built from 16 residues. The CDR3 sequence: CASSRDRDRDNSPLHF. Here the CDR3 DNA reads TGCGCCAGCAGCCGAGACCGGGACAGAGATAATTCACCCCTCCACTTT.